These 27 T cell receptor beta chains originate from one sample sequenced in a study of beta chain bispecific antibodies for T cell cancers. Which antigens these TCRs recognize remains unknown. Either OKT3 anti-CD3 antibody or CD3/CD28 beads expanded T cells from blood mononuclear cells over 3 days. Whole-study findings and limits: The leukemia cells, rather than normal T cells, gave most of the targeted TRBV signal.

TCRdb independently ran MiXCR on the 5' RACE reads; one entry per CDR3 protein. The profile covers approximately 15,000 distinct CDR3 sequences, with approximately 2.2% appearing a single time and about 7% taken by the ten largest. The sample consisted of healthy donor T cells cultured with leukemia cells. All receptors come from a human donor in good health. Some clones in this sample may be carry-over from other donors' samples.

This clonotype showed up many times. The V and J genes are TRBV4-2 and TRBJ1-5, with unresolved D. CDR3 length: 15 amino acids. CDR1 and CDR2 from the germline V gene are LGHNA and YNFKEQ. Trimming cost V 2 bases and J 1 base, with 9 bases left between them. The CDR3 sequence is CASSQNRSSNQPQHF. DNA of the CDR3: TGTGCCAGCAGCCAAAATAGAAGCAGCAATCAGCCCCAGCATTTT.

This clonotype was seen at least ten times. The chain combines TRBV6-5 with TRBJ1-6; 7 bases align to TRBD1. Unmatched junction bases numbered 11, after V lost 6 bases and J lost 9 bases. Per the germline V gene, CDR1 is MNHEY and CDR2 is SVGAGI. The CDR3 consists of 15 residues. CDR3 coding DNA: TGTGCCAGCAGCCAAGAAGACAGGGAGAGTTCACCCCTCCACTTT. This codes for CASSQEDRESSPLHF.

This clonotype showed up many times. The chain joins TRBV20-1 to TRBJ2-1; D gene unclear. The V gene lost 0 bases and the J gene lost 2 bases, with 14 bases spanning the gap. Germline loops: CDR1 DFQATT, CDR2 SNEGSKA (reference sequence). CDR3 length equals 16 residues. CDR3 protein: CSARDIYHDTYNEQFF. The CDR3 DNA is TGCAGTGCTAGAGATATTTATCACGATACCTACAATGAGCAGTTCTTC.

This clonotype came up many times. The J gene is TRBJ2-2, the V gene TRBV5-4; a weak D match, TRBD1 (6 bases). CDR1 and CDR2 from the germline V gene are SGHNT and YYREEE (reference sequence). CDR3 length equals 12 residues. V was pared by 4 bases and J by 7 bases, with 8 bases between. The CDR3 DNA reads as TGTGCCAGCAGCCCACAGGGCGGGGAGCTGTTTTTT. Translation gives CASSPQGGELFF. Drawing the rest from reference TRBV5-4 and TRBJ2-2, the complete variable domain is ETGVTQSPTHLIKTRGQQVTLRCSSQSGHNTVSWYQQALGQGPQFIFQYYREEENGRGNFPPRFSGLQFPNYSSELNVNALELDDSALYLCASSPQGGELFFGEGSRLTVL.

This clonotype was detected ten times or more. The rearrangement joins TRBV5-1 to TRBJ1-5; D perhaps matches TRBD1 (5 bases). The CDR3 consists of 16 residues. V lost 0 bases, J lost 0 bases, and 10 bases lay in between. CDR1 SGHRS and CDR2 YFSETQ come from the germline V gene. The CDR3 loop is CASSLGGDDSNQPQHF. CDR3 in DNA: TGCGCCAGCAGCTTGGGAGGGGATGATAGCAATCAGCCCCAGCATTTT.

The CDR3 spells CASSEGQVSYEQYF. DNA of the CDR3: TGTGCCAGCAGCGAAGGACAGGTCTCCTACGAGCAGTACTTC. The chain links TRBV5-4 to TRBJ2-7; 7 bases are a match to TRBD1. The CDR3 runs to 14 residues. Trimming took 4 bases from V and 0 from J; bases not matched to a gene: 4. Germline CDR1 and CDR2: SGHNT and YYREEE (reference sequence).

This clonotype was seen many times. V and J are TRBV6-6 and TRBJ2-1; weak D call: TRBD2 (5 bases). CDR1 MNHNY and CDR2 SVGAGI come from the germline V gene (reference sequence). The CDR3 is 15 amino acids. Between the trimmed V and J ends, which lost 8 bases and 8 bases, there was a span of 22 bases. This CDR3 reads CASQLRAGRLDEQFF. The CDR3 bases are TGTGCCAGCCAACTGAGGGCAGGCAGGTTGGATGAGCAGTTCTTC.

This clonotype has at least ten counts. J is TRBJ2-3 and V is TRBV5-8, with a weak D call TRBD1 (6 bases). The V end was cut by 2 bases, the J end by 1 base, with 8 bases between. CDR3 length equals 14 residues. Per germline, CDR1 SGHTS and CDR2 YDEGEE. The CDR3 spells CASSFTGRTDTQYF. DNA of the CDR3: TGTGCCAGCAGCTTCACAGGGCGCACAGATACGCAGTATTTT.

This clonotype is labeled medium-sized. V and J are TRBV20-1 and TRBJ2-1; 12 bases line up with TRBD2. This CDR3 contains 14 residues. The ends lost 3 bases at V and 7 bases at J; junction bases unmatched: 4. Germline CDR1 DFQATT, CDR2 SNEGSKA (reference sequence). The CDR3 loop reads CSARELAGGNEQFF. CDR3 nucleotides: TGCAGTGCTAGGGAACTAGCGGGGGGAAATGAGCAGTTCTTC.

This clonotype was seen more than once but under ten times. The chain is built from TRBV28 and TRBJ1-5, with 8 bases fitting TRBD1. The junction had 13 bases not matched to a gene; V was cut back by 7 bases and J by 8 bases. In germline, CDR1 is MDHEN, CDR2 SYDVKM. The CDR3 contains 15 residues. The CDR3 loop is CASNFRGRRVEPQHF. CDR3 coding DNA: TGTGCCAGCAACTTCAGGGGGCGCCGCGTTGAGCCCCAGCATTTT.

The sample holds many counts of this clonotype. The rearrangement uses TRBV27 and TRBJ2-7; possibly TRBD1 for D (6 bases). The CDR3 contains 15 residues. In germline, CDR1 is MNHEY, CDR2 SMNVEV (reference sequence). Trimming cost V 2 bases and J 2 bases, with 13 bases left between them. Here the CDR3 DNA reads TGTGCCAGCAGTTTAGGAACAGGGTATACCTACGAGCAGTACTTC. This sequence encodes CASSLGTGYTYEQYF.

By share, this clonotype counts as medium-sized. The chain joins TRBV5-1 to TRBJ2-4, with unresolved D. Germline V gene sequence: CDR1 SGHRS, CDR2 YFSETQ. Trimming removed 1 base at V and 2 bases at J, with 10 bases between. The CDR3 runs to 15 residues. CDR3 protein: CASSLSADSKNIQYF. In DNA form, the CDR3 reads TGCGCCAGCAGCTTGTCGGCGGATTCCAAAAACATTCAGTACTTC.

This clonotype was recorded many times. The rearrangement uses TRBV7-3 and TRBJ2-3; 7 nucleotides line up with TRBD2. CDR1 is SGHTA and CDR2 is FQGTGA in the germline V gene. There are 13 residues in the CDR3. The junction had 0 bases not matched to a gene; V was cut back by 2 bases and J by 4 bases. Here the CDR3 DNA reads TGTGCCAGCAGCTTAGGGGGGGCAGATACGCAGTATTTT. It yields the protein CASSLGGADTQYF.

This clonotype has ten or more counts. The CDR3 nucleotides read TGCGCCAGCAGCTTGGCGGGGACAGCCTCCTACAATGAGCAGTTCTTC. It specifies CASSLAGTASYNEQFF. The rearrangement uses TRBV5-1 and TRBJ2-1; 7 bases are a match to TRBD1. J gave up 0 bases and V 0 bases, and 3 bases lay outside the gene matches. CDR1 is SGHRS, CDR2 YFSETQ, per germline. The CDR3 totals 16 residues.

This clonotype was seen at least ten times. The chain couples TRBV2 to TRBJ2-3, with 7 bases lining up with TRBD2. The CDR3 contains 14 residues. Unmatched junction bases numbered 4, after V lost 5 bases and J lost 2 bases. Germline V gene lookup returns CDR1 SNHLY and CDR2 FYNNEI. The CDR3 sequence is CASSPRDYTDTQYF. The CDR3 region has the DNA TGTGCCAGCAGTCCCCGGGACTACACAGATACGCAGTATTTT.

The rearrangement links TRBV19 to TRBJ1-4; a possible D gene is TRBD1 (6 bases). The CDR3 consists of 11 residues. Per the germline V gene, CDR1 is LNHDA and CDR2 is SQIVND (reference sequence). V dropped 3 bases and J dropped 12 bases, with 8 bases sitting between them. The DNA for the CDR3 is TGTGCCAGTAGTATTTGGACAGAACTGTTTTTT. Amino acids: CASSIWTELFF.

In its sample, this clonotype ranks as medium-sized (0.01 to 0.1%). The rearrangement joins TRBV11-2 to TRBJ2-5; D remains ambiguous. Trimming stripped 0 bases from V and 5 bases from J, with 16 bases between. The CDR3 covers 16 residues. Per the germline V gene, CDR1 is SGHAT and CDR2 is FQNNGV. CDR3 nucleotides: TGTGCCAGCAGCTTAGAGGCTCGGTTTGTTACGGAGACCCAGTACTTC. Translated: CASSLEARFVTETQYF.

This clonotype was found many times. In DNA form, the CDR3 reads TGTGCCAGCAGCGGGGACAGCGTCACAGATACGCAGTATTTT. Encoded protein: CASSGDSVTDTQYF. This rearrangement joins TRBV6-5 to TRBJ2-3; 7 bases align to TRBD1. The ends lost 6 bases at V and 2 bases at J; junction bases unmatched: 5. The CDR3 runs to 14 residues. Germline V CDR1 and CDR2: MNHEY, SVGAGI.

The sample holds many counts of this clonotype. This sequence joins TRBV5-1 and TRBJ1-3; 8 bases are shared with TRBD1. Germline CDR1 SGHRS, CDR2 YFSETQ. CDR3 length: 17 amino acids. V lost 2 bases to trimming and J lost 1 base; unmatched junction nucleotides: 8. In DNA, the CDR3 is TGCGCCAGCAGCTTAGACGGACAGGGAACTTCTGGAAACACCATATATTTT. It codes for CASSLDGQGTSGNTIYF.

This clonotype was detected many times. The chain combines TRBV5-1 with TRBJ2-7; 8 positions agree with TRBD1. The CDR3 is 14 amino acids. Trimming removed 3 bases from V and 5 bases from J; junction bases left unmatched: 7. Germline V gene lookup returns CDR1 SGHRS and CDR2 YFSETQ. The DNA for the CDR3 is TGCGCCAGCAGCTCGACAGGGGCCACCCACGAGCAGTACTTC. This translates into CASSSTGATHEQYF.

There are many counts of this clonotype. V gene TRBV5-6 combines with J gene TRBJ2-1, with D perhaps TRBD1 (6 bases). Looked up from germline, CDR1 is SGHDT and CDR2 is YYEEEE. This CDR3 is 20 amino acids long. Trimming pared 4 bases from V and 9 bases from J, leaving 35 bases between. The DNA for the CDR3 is TGTGCCAGCAGCCAAACGTTCACAGGGACCCTAACAAACCCTACGTCTGAGCAGTTCTTC. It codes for CASSQTFTGTLTNPTSEQFF.

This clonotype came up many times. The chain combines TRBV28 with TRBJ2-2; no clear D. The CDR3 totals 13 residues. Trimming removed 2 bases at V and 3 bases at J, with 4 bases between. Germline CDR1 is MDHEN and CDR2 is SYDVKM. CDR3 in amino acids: CASSLGYTGELFF. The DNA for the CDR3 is TGTGCCAGCAGTTTAGGGTACACCGGGGAGCTGTTTTTT.

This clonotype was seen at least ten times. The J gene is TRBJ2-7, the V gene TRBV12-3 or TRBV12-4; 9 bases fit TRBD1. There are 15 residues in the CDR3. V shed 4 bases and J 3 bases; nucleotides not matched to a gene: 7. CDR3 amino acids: CASSSGQGVGYEQYF. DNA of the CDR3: TGTGCCAGCAGTTCGGGACAGGGTGTTGGCTACGAGCAGTACTTC.

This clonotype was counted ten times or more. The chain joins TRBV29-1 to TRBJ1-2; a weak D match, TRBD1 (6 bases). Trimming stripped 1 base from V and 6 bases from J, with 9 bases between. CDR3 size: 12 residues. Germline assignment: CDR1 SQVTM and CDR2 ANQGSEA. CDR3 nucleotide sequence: TGCAGCGTTGAAGGGGGGGCGAATGGCTACACCTTC. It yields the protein CSVEGGANGYTF. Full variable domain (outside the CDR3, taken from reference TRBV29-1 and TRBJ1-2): SAVISQKPSRDICQRGTSLTIQCQVDSQVTMMFWYRQQPGQSLTLIATANQGSEATYESGFVIDKFPISRPNLTFSTLTVSNMSPEDSSIYLCSVEGGANGYTFGSGTRLTVV.

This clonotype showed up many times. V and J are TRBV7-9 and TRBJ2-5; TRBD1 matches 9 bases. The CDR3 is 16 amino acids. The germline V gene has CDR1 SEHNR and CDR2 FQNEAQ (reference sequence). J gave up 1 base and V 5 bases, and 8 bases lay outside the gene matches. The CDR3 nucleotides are TGTGCCAGCAGCCCGGGGACAGGGCTGGTCCAAGAGACCCAGTACTTC. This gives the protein CASSPGTGLVQETQYF.

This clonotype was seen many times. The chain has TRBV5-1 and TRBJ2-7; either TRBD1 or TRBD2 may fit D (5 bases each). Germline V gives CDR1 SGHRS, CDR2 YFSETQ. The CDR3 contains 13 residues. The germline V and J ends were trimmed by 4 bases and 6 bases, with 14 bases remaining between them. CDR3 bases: TGCGCCAGCAGCGTTGGGACGGGGCTCGAGCAGTACTTC. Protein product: CASSVGTGLEQYF.

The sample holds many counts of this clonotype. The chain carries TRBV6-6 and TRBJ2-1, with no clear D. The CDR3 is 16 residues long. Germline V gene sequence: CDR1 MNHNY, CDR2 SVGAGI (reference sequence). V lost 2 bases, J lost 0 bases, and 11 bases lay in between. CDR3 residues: CASSYVPVSSYNEQFF. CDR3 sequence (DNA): TGTGCCAGCAGTTACGTGCCGGTTAGCTCCTACAATGAGCAGTTCTTC.